This T cell receptor beta chain emerged from a study of blood T cell repertoires in COVID-19. Study summary: Samples taken during acute and convalescent COVID-19 were collected in the United States, Italy and Spain. Sample material is recorded as cDNA or gDNA derived from T cells, B-cell-depleted T cells, or PBMCs.

V was clipped by 6 bases and J by 0 bases; unmatched bases: 5. The CDR3 consists of 14 residues. Germline V lookup: CDR1 MNHEY, CDR2 SVGAGI. This clone was detected only a few times. In the study's own analysis: From reference gene primer amplification, estimates of nucleated cell counts were derived. Assay: immunoSEQ multiplex PCR; the TCRdb copy retains only in-frame clones and omits some. Clonal size and the V and J genes are those of that table, whereas D and trimming came from the DNA. The table has about 140,000 clones, around 87% seen once. The sequence came from a human donor in a cohort sampled during active COVID-19. The sequenced sample was peripheral blood. The chain is built from TRBV6-5 and TRBJ2-7, with 7 bases lining up with TRBD2. The CDR3 bases are TGTGCCAGCAGACCAACTAGCGCCTCCTACGAGCAGTACTTC. It translates to CASRPTSASYEQYF.